Listed below are T cell receptor beta chains from one sample, sequenced in a study of cytomegalovirus exposure and HLA in healthy donors. TCRdb's copy holds only in-frame clones and misses some; the assay was immunoSEQ multiplex PCR. Of some 66,000 clones listed, around 97% were seen once; the top ten hold around 1.5%. What was sequenced was PBMCs. All receptors come from a woman under 30 in good health and CMV-seropositive. CDR3s include the opening cysteine and the closing phenylalanine or tryptophan. The size entry is marked missing in some rows and otherwise reads once, few, many or a size class.

v_call clone_size cdr3_aa
TRBV27 NA CASSYWDRSYEQYF
TRBV9 NA CASSVQSSGYYEQYF
TRBV27 NA CASSLGTGLSNQPQHF
TRBV5-4 NA CASSPVAGRVGNEQFF
TRBV7-9 NA CASSWGTGATDTQYF
TRBV7-9 few CASSLPGQGGNTIYF
TRBV9 NA CASSGAWPHF
TRBV5-6 NA CASSLDRGHLQGNSPLHF
TRBV28 NA CASITLAGGNEQFF
TRBV15 NA CATSKGQGYTIYF
TRBV28 NA CASSFWAGYRNTIYF
TRBV6-6 NA CASSYPGSYEQYF
TRBV29-1 NA CSVTGTSGRVYNEQFF
TRBV28 NA CASSLWGSFNNEQFF
TRBV29-1 NA CSVEASSGNTIYF
TRBV6-5 NA CASSYSTGEGNTIYF
TRBV30 NA CAWSAFDRDGYTF
TRBV4-1 NA CASSRRWTASTDTQYF
TRBV11-3 once CASSAGLGGVVTGELFF
TRBV9 NA CASSGDRGGYTEAFF
TRBV6-6 NA CASKRESGDTQYF
TRBV29-1 NA CSGAWGGRELFF
TRBV30 NA CAWRKPGFSYNEQFF
TRBV29-1 NA CSVTGLAGGEQFF
TRBV6-1 once CASMLGEKLFF
TRBV28 NA CASSFRPRTRSYEQFF
TRBV28 NA CASSTSGAFYGYTF
TRBV5-8 NA CASSPGHLPGELFF
TRBV7-9 NA CASSLAAESQETQYF
TRBV11-1 NA CASSLWQGAGEQYF
TRBV5-5 NA CASSLQGHFDTEAFF
TRBV19 NA CASSVGSGELFF
TRBV27 NA CASILAWPHTEAFF
TRBV9 NA CASSAGTRLGETQYF
TRBV27 NA CATSEGREYF
TRBV29-1 NA CSVVYSTDTQYF
TRBV18 NA CASSPQSGENIQYF
TRBV19 NA CASSIVPGEQFF
TRBV28 NA CASSPRDRSYGYTF
TRBV5-6 NA CASSPSGVPYEQYF
TRBV9 NA CASSQSGGEQFF
TRBV11-1 NA CASSAVPNTEAFF